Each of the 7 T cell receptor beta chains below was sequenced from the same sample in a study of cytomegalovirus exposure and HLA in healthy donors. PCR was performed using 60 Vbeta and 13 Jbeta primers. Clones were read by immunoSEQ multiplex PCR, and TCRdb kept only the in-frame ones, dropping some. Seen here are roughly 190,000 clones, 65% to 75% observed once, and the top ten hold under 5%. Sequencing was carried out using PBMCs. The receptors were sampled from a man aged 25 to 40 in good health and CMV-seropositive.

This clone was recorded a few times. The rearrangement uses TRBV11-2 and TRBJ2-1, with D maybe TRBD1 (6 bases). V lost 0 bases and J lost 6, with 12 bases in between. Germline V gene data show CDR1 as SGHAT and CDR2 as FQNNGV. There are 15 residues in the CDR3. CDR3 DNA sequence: TGTGCCAGCAGCTTAGATCAGAGACAGGTCAATGAGCAGTTCTTC. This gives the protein CASSLDQRQVNEQFF. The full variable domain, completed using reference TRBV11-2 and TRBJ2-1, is EAGVAQSPRYKIIEKRQSVAFWCNPISGHATLYWYQQILGQGPKLLIQFQNNGVVDDSQLPKDRFSAERLKGVDSTLKIQPAKLEDSAVYLCASSLDQRQVNEQFFGPGTRLTVL.

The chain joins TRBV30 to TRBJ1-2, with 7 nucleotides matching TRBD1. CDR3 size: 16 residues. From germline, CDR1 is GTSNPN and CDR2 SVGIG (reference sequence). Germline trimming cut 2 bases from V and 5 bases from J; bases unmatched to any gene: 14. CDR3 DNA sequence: TGTGCCTGGAGTAGGGTGGGTCCAGGGGGAAAGTATGGCTACACCTTC. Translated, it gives CAWSRVGPGGKYGYTF.

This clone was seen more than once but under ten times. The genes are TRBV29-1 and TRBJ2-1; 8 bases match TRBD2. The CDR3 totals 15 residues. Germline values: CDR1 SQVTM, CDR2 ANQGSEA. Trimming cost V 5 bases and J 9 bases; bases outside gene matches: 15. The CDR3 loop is CSVPLSGGARGEQFF. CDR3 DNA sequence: TGCAGCGTTCCCCTTTCCGGGGGGGCAAGAGGTGAGCAGTTCTTC.

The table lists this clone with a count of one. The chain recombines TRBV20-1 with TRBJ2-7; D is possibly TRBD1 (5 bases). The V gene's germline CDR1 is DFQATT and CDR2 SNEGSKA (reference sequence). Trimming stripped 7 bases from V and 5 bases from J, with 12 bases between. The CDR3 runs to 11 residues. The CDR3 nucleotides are TGCAGTGGGCAGGGAACGGACGAGCAGTACTTC. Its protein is CSGQGTDEQYF.

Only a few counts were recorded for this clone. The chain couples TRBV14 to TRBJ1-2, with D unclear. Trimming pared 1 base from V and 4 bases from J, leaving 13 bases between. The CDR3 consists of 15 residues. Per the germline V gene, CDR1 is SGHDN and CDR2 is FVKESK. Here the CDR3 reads CASSQGAASLYGYTF. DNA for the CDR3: TGTGCCAGCAGCCAAGGGGCAGCTTCTCTCTATGGCTACACCTTC.

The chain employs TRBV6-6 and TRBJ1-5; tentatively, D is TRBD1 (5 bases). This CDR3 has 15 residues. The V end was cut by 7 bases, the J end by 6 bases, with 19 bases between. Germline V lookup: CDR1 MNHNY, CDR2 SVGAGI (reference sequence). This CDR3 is CASTSTTASGQPQHF. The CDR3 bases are TGTGCCAGCACCTCGACGACAGCCTCGGGTCAGCCCCAGCATTTT.

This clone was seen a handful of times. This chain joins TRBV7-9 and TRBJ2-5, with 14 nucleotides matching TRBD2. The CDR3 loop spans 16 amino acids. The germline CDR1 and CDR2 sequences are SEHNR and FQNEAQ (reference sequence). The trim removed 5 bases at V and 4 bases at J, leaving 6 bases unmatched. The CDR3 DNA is TGTGCCAGCAGCCCGGAGACTAGCGGGAGGGCAGAGACCCAGTACTTC. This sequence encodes CASSPETSGRAETQYF.